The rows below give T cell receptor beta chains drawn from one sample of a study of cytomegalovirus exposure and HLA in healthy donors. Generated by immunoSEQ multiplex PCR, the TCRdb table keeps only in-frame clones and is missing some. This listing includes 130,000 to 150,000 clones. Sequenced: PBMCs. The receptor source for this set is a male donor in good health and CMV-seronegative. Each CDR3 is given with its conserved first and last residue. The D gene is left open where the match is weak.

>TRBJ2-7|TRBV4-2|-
TGTGCCAGCAGCCAAGACCCCTCGTCGGGGGAGCAGTACTTC
CASSQDPSSGEQYF
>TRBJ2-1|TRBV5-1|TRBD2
TGCGCCAGCAGCTTGGCCAGAGCCGCCGGGGGGGTAAATGAGCAGTTCTTC
CASSLARAAGGVNEQFF
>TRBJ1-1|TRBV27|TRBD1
TGTGCCAGCAGAAGTGGAATCAGGACAGGGAGGGATTTGGGTACTGAAGCTTTCTTT
CASRSGIRTGRDLGTEAFF
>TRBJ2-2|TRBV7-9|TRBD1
TGTGCCAGCAGCACCGGGACAGGGTTCACCGGGGAGCTGTTTTTT
CASSTGTGFTGELFF
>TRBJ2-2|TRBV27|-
TGTGCCAGCAGTTTATCGATTTATAGCGGAGACACCGGGGAGCTGTTTTTT
CASSLSIYSGDTGELFF
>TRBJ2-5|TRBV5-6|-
TGTGCCAGCAGCTTAATGATTCCGGGAGAGACCCAGTACTTC
CASSLMIPGETQYF
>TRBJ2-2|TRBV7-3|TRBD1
TGTGCCAGCAGCTCACAGGGGACGGGGGAGCTGTTTTTT
CASSSQGTGELFF
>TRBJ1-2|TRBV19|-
TGTGCCAGCCACCTTCCGGGAGTGGAGGGCTACACCTTC
CASHLPGVEGYTF
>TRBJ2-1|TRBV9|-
TGTGCCAGCAGCCTCGATCCCGGTTTCCAGTTCTTC
CASSLDPGFQFF
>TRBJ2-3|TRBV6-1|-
TGTGCCAGGCGGGATCGAGCGGGCCTCACAGATACGCAGTATTTT
CARRDRAGLTDTQYF
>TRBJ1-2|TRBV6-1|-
TGTGCCAGCAGATTAAAAACGGTTACTAACTATGGCTACACCTTC
CASRLKTVTNYGYTF
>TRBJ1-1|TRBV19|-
TGTGCCGCGGCTGGGTACCTGAACACTGAAGCTTTCTTT
CAAAGYLNTEAFF
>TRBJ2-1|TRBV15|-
TGTGCCACCAGCAGAGGGAGACAGGTGGGGGATGAGCAGTTCTTC
CATSRGRQVGDEQFF
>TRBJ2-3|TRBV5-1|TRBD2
TGCGCCAGCAGCTTCGGACTAGCGCATAGCACAGATACGCAGTATTTT
CASSFGLAHSTDTQYF
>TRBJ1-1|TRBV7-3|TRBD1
TGTGCCAGCAGCGCGGGACAGGGGAACACTGAAGCTTTCTTT
CASSAGQGNTEAFF
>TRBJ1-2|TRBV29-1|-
TGCAGCGTTGAGTTAGCAGGGCAGGGGTATGGCTACACCTTC
CSVELAGQGYGYTF
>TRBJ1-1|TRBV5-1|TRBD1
TGCGCCAGCAGCTCCCGACAGGGAAACACTGAAGCTTTCTTT
CASSSRQGNTEAFF
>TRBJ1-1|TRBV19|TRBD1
TGTGCCAGTAGCACAGGGGGCATAGGCACTGAAGCTTTCTTT
CASSTGGIGTEAFF
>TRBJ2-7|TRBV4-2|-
TGTGCCAGCAGCTACGCGAACGAGCAGTACTTC
CASSYANEQYF
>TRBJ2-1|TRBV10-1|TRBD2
TGCGCCAGCAGTGAAGGAAGTAGCGGGAAATCCTACAATGAGCAGTTCTTC
CASSEGSSGKSYNEQFF
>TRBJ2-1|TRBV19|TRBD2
TGTGCCAGTAGGAGGACTAGCGGCGCCGTGGGTGAGCAGTTCTTC
CASRRTSGAVGEQFF
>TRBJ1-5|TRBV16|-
TGTGCCAGCAGCCGTAGCAGGGGTCAGCCCCAGCATTTT
CASSRSRGQPQHF
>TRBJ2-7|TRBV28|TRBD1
TGTGCCAGCCAACGCGGACAGGGGTCCTACGAGCAGTACTTC
CASQRGQGSYEQYF
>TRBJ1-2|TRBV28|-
TGTGCCAGCAGTTTACTGGGGGGTGTAGGCTACACCTTC
CASSLLGGVGYTF
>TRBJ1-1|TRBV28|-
TGTGCCAGCAGTTTGACAGAAACCACTGAAGCTTTCTTT
CASSLTETTEAFF
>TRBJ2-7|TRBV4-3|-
TGCGCCAGCAGCCAAGTTCCAGGGCTGAGGACACCCATCTACGAGCAGTACTTC
CASSQVPGLRTPIYEQYF
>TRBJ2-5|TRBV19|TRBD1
TGTGCCACCTGGGACAGGTCGTCCCAAGAGACCCAGTACTTC
CATWDRSSQETQYF
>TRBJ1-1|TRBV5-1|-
TGCGCCAGCAGCTTGGGATCAGGGAACACTGAAGCTTTCTTT
CASSLGSGNTEAFF
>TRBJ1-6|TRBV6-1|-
TGTGCCAGCAGTGAAGCGCTTCTGGGGAGCTCCTATAATTCACCCCTCCACTTT
CASSEALLGSSYNSPLHF
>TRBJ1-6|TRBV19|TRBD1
TGTGCCAGTAGTACCGCTGTGACAGGGGGAAATTTTGGTTCACCCCTCCACTTT
CASSTAVTGGNFGSPLHF
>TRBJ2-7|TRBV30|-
TGTGCCTGGAGTGTGAGCGTACCCTACGAGCAGTACTTC
CAWSVSVPYEQYF